This TCR beta chain was sequenced for a study of cytomegalovirus exposure and HLA in healthy donors. To note about this clone: What it binds is unknown.

Germline V gene data show CDR1 as GTSNPN and CDR2 as SVGIG (reference sequence). Trimming at V came to 0 bases and at J to 4 bases, leaving 6 bases not matched to a gene. This CDR3 region has 15 residues. In the PCR, 60 Vbeta and 13 Jbeta primers were used. Here immunoSEQ multiplex PCR was the method, and the copy in TCRdb shows in-frame clones only, minus some. This sample has under 200,000 clones, with about three quarters found just once. Study-wide points: In a later analysis, a genetic analysis reported fewer productive-TCR N-insertions in an Asian-associated ancestry cluster than the cohort average. Later genetic work tied a missense DCLRE1C variant to beta-chain V and J trimming. Among CMV-associated TCR beta chains, most appeared HLA-restricted in a later analysis.

The clonotype was recovered from a woman between 25 and 40 years old in good health and CMV-seronegative. The chain employs TRBV30 and TRBJ2-1; 7 nucleotides line up with TRBD2. Sample: PBMCs. CDR3 sequence: CAWSVSSGSYNEQFF. The CDR3 DNA is TGTGCCTGGAGTGTAAGTAGCGGGTCTTACAATGAGCAGTTCTTC.